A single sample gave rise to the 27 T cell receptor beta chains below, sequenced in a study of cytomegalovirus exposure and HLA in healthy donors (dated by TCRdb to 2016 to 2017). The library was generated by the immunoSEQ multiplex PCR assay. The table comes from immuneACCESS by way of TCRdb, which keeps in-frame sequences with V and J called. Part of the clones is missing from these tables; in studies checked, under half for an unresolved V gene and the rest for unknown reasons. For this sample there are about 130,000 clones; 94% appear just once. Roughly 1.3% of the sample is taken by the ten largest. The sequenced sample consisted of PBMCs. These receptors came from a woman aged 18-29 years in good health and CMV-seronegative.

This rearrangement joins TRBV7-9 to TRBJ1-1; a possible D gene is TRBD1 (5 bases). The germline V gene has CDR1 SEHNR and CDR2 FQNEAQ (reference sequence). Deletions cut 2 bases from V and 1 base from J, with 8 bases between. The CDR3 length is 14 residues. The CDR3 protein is CASSLQGTNTEAFF. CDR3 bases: TGTGCCAGCAGCTTACAGGGAACGAACACTGAAGCTTTCTTT.

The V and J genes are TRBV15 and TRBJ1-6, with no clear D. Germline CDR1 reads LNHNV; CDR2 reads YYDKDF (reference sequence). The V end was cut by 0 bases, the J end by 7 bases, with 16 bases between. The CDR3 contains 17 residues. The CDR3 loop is CATSRDRRLAENSPLHF. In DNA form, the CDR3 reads TGTGCCACCAGCAGAGATAGGAGGTTGGCAGAAAATTCACCCCTCCACTTT.

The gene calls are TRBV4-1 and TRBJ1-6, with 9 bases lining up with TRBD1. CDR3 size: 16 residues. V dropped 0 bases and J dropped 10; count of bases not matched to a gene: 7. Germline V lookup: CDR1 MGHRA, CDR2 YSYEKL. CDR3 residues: CASSQEEGQGLSPLHF. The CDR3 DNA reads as TGCGCCAGCAGCCAAGAAGAGGGACAGGGATTATCACCCCTCCACTTT.

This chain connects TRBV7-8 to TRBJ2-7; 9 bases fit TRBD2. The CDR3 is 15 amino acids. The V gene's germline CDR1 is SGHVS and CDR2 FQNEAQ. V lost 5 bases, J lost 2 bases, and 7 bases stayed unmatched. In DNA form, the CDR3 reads TGTGCCAGCAGCGGTAGCGGGAGTCGGACCTACGAGCAGTACTTC. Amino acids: CASSGSGSRTYEQYF.

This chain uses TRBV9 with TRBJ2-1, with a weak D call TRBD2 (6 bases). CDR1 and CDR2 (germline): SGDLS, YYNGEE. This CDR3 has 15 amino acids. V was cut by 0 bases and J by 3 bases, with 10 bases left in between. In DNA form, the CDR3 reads TGTGCCAGCAGCGTAGCTACGGGGGACTACAATGAGCAGTTCTTC. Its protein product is CASSVATGDYNEQFF.

The CDR3: CASSLNGPYEQYF. The DNA of the CDR3 is TGCGCCAGCAGCTTGAACGGTCCTTACGAGCAGTACTTC. V gene TRBV5-1 combines with J gene TRBJ2-7; no definite D call. In germline, CDR1 is SGHRS, CDR2 YFSETQ. This CDR3 comprises 13 residues. V was pared by 1 base and J by 4 bases, with 9 bases between. Combining the CDR3 with reference TRBV5-1 and TRBJ2-7 gives the whole variable domain KAGVTQTPRYLIKTRGQQVTLSCSPISGHRSVSWYQQTPGQGLQFLFEYFSETQRNKGNFPGRFSGRQFSNSRSEMNVSTLELGDSALYLCASSLNGPYEQYFGPGTRLTVT.

Here the CDR3 DNA reads TGTGCCAGCAGTTCGGGAGGGCCTTATAATTCACCCCTCCACTTT. Encoded protein: CASSSGGPYNSPLHF. The genes are TRBV27 and TRBJ1-6; no clear D. Germline CDR1 and CDR2: MNHEY and SMNVEV (reference sequence). V lost 4 bases to trimming and J lost 4 bases, with 11 bases between them. The CDR3 has 15 residues.

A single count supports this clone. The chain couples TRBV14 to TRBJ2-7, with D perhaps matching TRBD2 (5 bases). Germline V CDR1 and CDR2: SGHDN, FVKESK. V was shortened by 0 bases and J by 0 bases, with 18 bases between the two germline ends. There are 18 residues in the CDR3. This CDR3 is CASSQEISVGPSSYEQYF. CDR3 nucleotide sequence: TGTGCCAGCAGCCAAGAGATTAGCGTAGGACCGTCCTCCTACGAGCAGTACTTC.

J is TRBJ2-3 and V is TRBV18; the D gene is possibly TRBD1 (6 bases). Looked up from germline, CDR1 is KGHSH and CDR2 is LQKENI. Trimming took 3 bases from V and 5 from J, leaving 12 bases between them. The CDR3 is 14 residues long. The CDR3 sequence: CASSPTGLRDTQYF. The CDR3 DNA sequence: TGTGCCAGCTCACCCACAGGGCTGCGAGATACGCAGTATTTT.

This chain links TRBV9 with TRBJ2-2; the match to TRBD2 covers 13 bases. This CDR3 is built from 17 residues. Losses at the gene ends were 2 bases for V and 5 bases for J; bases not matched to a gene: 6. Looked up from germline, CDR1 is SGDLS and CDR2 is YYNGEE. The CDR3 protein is CASSVPLAGGPTGELFF. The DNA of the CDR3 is TGTGCCAGCAGCGTCCCACTAGCGGGAGGGCCTACCGGGGAGCTGTTTTTT.

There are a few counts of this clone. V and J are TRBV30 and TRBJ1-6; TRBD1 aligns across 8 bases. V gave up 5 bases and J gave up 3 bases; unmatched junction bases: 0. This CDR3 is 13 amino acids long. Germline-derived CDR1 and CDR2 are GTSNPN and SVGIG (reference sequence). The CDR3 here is CAWGTGYNSPLHF. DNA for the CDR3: TGTGCCTGGGGGACAGGCTATAATTCACCCCTCCACTTT.

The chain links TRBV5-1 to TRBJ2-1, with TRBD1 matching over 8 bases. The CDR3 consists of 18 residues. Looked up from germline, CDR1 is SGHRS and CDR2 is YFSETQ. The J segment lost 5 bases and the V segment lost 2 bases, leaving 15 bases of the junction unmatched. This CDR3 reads CASSFPTHPGGFDNEQFF. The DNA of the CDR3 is TGCGCCAGCAGCTTTCCCACCCACCCAGGGGGCTTCGACAATGAGCAGTTCTTC.

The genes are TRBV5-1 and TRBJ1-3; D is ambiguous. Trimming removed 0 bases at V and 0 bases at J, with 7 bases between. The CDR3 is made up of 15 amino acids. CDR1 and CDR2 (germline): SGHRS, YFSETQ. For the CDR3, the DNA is TGCGCCAGCAGCTTGGAACGGTACTCTGGAAACACCATATATTTT. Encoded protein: CASSLERYSGNTIYF.

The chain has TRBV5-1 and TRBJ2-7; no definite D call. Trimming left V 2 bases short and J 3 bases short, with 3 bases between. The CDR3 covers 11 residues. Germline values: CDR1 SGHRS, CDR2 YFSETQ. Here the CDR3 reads CASSFNYEQYF. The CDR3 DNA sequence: TGCGCCAGCAGCTTTAACTACGAGCAGTACTTC.

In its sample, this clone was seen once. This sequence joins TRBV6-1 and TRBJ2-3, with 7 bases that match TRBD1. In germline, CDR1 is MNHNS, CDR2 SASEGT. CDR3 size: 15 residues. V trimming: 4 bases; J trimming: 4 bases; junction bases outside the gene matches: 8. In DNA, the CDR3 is TGTGCCAGCAGTGTGGGGACAGCCAGCTCAGATACGCAGTATTTT. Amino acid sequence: CASSVGTASSDTQYF.

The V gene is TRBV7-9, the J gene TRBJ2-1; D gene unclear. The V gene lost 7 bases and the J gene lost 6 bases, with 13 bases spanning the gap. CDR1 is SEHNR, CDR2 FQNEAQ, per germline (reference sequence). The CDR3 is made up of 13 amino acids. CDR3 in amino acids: CASTLPRFNEQFF. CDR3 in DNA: TGTGCCAGCACTCTCCCCCGGTTCAATGAGCAGTTCTTC. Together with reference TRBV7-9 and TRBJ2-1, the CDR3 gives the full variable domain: DTGVSQNPRHKITKRGQNVTFRCDPISEHNRLYWYRQTLGQGPEFLTYFQNEAQLEKSRLLSDRFSAERPKGSFSTLEIQRTEQGDSAMYLCASTLPRFNEQFFGPGTRLTVL.

The CDR3 DNA follows: TGTGCCTGGAGTATAGTAGCGGGGCAAAATGAGCAGTTCTTC. Translated: CAWSIVAGQNEQFF. The rearrangement links TRBV30 to TRBJ2-1; 8 bases are a match to TRBD2. V dropped 2 bases and J dropped 7; count of bases not matched to a gene: 7. There are 14 residues in the CDR3. Per germline, CDR1 GTSNPN and CDR2 SVGIG (reference sequence). Full variable domain (rest looked up from reference TRBV30 and TRBJ2-1): SQTIHQWPATLVQPVGSPLSLECTVEGTSNPNLYWYRQAAGRGLQLLFYSVGIGQISSEVPQNLSASRPQDRQFILSSKKLLLSDSGFYLCAWSIVAGQNEQFFGPGTRLTVL.

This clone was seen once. CDR3 nucleotides: TGTGCCAGCAGTGAAGCTTCGACAGGAGGTCGCGATGAGCAGTTCTTC. Translating it yields CASSEASTGGRDEQFF. The V and J genes are TRBV2 and TRBJ2-1; a weak D match, TRBD1 (6 bases). The ends were cut back, 0 bases at V and 8 bases at J, with 17 bases in the middle. Germline V gene data show CDR1 as SNHLY and CDR2 as FYNNEI. The CDR3 covers 16 residues.

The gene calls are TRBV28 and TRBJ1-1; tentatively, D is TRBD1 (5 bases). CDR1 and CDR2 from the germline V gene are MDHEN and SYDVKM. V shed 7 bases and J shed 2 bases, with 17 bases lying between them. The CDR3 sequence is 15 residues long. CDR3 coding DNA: TGTGCCAGCAACCCCGCGGGGACCTTCAACACTGAAGCTTTCTTT. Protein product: CASNPAGTFNTEAFF.

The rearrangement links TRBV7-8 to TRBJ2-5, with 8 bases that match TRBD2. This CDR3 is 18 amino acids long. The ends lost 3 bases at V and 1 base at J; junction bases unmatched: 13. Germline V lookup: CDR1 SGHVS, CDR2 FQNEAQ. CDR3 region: CASSFSGVSGKSQETQYF. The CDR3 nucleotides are TGTGCCAGCAGCTTCAGCGGCGTTAGCGGGAAATCCCAAGAGACCCAGTACTTC.

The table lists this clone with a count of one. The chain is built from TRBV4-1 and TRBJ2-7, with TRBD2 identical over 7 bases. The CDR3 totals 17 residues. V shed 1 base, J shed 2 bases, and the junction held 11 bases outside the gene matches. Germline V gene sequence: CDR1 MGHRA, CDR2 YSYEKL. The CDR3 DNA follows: TGCGCCAGCAGCCAAGTATTCGGAGCAGGGAGGGCCTACGAGCAGTACTTC. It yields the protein CASSQVFGAGRAYEQYF.

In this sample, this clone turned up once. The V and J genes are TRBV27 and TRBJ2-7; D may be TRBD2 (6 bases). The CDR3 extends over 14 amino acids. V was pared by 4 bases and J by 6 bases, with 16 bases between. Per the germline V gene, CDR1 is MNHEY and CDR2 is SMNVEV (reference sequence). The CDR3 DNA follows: TGTGCCAGCAGTTATGGGGGGACCCCTCCCGAGCAGTACTTC. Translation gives CASSYGGTPPEQYF.

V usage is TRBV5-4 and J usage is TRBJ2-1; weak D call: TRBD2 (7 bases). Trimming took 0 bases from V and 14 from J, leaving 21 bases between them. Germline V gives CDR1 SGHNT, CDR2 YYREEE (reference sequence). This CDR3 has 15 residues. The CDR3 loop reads CASSLVGGPVVREFF. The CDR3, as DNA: TGTGCCAGCAGCTTGGTGGGGGGGCCAGTTGTCAGGGAGTTCTTC.

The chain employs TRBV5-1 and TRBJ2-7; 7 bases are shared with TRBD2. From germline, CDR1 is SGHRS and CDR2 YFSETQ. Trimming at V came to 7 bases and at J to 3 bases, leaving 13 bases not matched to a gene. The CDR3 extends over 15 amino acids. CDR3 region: CASARTLPSGYEQYF. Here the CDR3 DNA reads TGCGCCAGCGCCCGGACCCTGCCTAGCGGCTACGAGCAGTACTTC.

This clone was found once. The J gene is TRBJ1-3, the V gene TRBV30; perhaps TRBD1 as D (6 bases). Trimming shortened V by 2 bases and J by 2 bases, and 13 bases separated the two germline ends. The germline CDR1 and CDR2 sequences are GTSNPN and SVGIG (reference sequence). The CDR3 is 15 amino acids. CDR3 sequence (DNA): TGTGCCTGGAGTCTCCAGGGGATGCCTGGAAACACCATATATTTT. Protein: CAWSLQGMPGNTIYF.

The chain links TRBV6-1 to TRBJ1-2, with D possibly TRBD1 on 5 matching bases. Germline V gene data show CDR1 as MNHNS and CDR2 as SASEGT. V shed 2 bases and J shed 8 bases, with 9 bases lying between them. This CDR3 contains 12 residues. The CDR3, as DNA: TGTGCCAGCAGTGAACCAGGGTGGGGCTACACCTTC. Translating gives CASSEPGWGYTF.

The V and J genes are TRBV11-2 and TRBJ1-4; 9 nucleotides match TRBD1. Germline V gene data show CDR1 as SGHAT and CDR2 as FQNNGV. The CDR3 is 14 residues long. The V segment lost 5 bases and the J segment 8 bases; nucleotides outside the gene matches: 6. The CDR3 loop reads CASSQTGGREKLFF. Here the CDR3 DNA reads TGTGCCAGCAGCCAGACAGGGGGGCGAGAAAAACTGTTTTTT.